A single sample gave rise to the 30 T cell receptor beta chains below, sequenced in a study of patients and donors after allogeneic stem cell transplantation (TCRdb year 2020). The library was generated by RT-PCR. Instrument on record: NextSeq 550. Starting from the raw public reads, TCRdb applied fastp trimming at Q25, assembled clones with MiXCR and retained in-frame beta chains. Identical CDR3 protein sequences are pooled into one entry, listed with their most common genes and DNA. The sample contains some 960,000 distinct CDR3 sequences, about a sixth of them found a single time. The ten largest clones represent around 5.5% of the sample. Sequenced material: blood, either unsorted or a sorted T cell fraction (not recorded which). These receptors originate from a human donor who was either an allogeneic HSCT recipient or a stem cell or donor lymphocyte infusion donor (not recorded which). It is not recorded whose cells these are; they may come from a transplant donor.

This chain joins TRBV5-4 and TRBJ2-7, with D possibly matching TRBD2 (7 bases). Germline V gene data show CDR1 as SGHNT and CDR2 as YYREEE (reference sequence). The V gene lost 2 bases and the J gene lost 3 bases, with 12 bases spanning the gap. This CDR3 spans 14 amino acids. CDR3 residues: CASSFGGPIYEQYF. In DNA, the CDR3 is TGTGCCAGCAGCTTCGGGGGGCCCATCTACGAGCAGTACTTC.

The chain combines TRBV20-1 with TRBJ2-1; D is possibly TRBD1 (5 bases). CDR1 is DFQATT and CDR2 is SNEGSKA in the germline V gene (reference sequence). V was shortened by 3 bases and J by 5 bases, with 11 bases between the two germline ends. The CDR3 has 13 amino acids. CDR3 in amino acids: CSARVGHNNEQFF. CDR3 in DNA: TGCAGTGCTAGGGTAGGACACAACAATGAGCAGTTCTTC.

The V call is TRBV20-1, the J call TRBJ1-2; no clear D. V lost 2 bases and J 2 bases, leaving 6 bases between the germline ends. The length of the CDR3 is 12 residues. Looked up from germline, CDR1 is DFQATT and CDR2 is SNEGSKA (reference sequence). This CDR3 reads CSARRENYGYTF. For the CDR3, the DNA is TGCAGTGCTAGACGGGAGAACTATGGCTACACCTTC.

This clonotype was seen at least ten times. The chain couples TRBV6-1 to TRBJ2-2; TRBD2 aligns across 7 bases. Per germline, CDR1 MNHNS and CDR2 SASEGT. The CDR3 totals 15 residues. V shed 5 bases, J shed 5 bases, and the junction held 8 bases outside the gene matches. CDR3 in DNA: TGTGCCAGCAGTCGTGGGGGGGAATGGACCGGGGAGCTGTTTTTT. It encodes CASSRGGEWTGELFF.

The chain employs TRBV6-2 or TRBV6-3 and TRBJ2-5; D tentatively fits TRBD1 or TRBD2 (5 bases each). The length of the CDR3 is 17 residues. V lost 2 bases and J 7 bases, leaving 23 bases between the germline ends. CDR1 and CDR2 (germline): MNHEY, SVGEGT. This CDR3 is CASSYGGGSALLGTQYF. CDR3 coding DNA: TGTGCCAGCAGTTACGGTGGGGGATCCGCCCTTTTGGGGACCCAGTACTTC.

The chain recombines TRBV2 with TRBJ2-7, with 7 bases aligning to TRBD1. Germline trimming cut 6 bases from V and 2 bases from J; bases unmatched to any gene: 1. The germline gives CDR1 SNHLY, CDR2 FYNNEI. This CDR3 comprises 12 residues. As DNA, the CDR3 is TGTGCCAGCAGGACAGGGACCTACGAGCAGTACTTC. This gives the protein CASRTGTYEQYF. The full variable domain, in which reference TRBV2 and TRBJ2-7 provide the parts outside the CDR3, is EPEVTQTPSHQVTQMGQEVILRCVPISNHLYFYWYRQILGQKVEFLVSFYNNEISEKSEIFDDQFSVERPDGSNFTLKIRSTKLEDSAMYFCASRTGTYEQYFGPGTRLTVT.

This CDR3 reads CSARDNRGYTF. DNA of the CDR3: TGCAGTGCTAGAGATAACCGAGGCTACACCTTC. This chain links TRBV20-1 with TRBJ1-2; D ambiguous. The CDR3 contains 11 residues. Germline assignment: CDR1 DFQATT and CDR2 SNEGSKA (reference sequence). The ends were cut back, 0 bases at V and 8 bases at J, with 7 bases in the middle.

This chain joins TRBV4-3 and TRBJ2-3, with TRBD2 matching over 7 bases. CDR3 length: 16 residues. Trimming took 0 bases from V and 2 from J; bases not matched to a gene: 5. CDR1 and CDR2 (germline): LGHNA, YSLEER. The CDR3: CASSQEAGAHTDTQYF. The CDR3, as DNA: TGCGCCAGCAGCCAAGAGGCGGGAGCTCACACAGATACGCAGTATTTT.

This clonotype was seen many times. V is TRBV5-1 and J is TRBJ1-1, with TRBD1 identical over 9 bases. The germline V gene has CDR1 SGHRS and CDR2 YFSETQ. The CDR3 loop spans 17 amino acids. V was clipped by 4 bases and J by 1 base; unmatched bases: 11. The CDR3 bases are TGCGCCAGCAGCCCCAGGGGACAGGGTAAGGGGAACACTGAAGCTTTCTTT. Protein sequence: CASSPRGQGKGNTEAFF.

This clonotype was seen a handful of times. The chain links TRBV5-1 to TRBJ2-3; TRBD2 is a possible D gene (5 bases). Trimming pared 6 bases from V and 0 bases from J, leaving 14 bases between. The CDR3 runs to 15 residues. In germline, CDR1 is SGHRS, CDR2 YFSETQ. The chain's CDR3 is CASTYAGGSTDTQYF. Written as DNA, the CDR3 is TGCGCCAGCACCTACGCGGGCGGGAGCACAGATACGCAGTATTTT.

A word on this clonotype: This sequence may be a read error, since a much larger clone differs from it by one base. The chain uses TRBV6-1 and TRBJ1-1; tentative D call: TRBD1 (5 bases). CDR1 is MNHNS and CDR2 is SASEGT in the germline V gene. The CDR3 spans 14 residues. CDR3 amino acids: CASSDGQKNTEALF. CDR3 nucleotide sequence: TGTGCCAGCAGCGATGGACAAAAGAACACTGAAGCTCTCTTT.

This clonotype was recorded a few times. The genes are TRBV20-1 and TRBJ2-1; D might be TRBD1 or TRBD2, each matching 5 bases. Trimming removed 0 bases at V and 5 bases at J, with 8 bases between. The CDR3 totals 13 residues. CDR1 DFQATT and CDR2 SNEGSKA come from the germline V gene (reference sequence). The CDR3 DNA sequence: TGCAGTGCTAGAGATGGGGGAGACAATGAGCAGTTCTTC. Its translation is CSARDGGDNEQFF.

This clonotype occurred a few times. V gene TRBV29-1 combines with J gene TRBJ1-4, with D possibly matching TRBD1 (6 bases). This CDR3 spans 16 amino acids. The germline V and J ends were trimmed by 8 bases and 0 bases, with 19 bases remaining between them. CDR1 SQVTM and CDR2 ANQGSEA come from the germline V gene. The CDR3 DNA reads TGCAGCCTCCTCGGGGTTGGGGGCTCAACTAATGAAAAACTGTTTTTT. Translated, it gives CSLLGVGGSTNEKLFF.

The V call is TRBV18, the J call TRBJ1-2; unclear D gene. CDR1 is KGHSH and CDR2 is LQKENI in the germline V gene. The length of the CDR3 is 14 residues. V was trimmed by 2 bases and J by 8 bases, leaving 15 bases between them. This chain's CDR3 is CASSPDQRVRGYTF. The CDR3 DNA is TGTGCCAGCTCACCAGACCAGAGGGTACGCGGCTACACCTTC.

CDR3 sequence (DNA): TGTGCCAGCAGCCGGAGGACAGAAAACACCGGGGAGCTGTTTTTT. Translation gives CASSRRTENTGELFF. V gene TRBV7-9 combines with J gene TRBJ2-2; possible D gene TRBD1, 6 bases. The CDR3 length is 15 residues. Trimming pared 5 bases from V and 2 bases from J, leaving 12 bases between. Germline V gene sequence: CDR1 SEHNR, CDR2 FQNEAQ (reference sequence).

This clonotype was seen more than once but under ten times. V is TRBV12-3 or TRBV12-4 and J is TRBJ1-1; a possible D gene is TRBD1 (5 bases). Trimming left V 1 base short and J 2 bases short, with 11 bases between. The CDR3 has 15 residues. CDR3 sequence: CASSLVGRPNTEAFF. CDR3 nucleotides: TGTGCCAGCAGTTTAGTGGGACGGCCCAACACTGAAGCTTTCTTT.

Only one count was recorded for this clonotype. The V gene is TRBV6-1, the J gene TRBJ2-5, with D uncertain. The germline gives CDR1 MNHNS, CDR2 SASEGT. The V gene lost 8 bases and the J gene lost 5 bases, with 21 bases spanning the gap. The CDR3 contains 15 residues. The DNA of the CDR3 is TGTGCCAGCCAAGCCCGAGAAGGGCGTTGGGAGACCCAGTACTTC. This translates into CASQAREGRWETQYF.

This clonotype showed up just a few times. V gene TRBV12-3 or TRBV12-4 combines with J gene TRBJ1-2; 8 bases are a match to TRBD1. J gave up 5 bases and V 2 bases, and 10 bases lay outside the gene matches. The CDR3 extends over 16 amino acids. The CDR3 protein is CASSLYLDRAKYGYTF. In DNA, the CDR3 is TGTGCCAGCAGTTTATATCTGGACAGGGCCAAATATGGCTACACCTTC.

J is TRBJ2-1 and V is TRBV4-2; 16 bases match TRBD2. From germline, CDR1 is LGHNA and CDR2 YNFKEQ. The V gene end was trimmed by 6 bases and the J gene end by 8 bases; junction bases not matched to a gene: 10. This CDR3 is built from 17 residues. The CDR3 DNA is TGTGCCAGCAGGGAACACGGGACTAGCGGGGGGGGAGATGAGCAGTTCTTC. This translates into CASREHGTSGGGDEQFF.

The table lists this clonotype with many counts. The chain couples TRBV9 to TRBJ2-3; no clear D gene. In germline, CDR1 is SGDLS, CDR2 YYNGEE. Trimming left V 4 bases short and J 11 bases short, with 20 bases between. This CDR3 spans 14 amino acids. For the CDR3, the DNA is TGTGCCAGCAGCACGGAACTCAATATACTCATGCAGTATTTT. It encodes CASSTELNILMQYF.

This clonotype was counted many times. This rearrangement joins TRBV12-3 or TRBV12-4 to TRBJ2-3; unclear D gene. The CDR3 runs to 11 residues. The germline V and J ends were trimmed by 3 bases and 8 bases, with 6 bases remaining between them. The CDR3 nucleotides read TGTGCCAGCAGTTTTTCGAGTACGCAGTATTTT. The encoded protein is CASSFSSTQYF.

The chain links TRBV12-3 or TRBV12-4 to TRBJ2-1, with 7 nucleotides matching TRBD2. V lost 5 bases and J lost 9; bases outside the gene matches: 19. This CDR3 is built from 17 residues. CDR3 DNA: TGTGCCAGCAGTACTCGACGGGGCGGGAGAATGGTACTTGAGCAGTTCTTC. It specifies CASSTRRGGRMVLEQFF.

CDR3 loop: CSGLGGQETQYF. CDR3 nucleotide sequence: TGCAGCGGCCTAGGGGGCCAAGAGACCCAGTACTTC. The chain uses TRBV29-1 and TRBJ2-5, with a possible D match to TRBD1 (6 bases). Germline lookup yields CDR1 SQVTM and CDR2 ANQGSEA. The CDR3 has 12 amino acids. Trimming took 7 bases from V and 1 from J, leaving 10 bases between them.

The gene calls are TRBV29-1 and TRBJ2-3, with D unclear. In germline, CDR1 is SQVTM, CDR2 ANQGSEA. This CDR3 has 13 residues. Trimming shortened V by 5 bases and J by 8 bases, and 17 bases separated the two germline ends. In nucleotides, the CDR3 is TGCAGCGTTAATGGCAACCGCGCCCTTACGCAGTATTTT. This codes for CSVNGNRALTQYF.

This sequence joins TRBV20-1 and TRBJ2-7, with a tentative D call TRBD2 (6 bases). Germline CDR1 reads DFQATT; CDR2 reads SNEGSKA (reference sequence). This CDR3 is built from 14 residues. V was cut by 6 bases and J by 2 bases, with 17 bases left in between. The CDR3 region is CSAERRVGAYEQYF. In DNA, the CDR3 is TGCAGTGCAGAGCGGAGGGTGGGCGCCTACGAGCAGTACTTC.

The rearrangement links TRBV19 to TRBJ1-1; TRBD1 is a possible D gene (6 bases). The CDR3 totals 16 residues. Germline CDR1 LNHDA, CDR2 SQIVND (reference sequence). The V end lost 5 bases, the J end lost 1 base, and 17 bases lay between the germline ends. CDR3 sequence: CASSRPPTGRNTEAFF. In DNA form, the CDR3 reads TGTGCCAGTAGTCGCCCCCCAACAGGGAGGAACACTGAAGCTTTCTTT.

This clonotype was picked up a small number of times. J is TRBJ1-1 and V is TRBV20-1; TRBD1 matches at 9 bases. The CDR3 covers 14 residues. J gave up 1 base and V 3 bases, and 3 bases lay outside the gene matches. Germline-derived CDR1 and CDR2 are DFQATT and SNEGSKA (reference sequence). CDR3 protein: CSARGDRANTEAFF. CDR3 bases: TGCAGTGCTAGGGGGGACAGGGCGAACACTGAAGCTTTCTTT.

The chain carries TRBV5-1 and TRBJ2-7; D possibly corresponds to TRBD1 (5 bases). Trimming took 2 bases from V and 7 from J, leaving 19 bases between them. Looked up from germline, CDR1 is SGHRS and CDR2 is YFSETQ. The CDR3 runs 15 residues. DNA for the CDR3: TGCGCCAGCAGCTTCGAAAGGACACTACTGGGGGAGCAGTACTTC. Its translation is CASSFERTLLGEQYF.

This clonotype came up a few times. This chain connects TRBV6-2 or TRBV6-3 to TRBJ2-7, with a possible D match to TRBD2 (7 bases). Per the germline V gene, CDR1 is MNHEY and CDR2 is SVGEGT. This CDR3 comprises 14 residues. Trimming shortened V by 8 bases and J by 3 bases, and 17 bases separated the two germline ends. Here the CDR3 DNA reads TGTGCCAGCTCTAAGGGGGGGAGAGGCTACGAGCAGTACTTC. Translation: CASSKGGRGYEQYF.

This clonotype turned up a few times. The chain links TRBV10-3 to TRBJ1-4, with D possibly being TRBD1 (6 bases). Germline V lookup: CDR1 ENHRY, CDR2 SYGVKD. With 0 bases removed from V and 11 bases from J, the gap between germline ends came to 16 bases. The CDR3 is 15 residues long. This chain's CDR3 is CAISESTRGAEKLFF. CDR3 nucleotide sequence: TGTGCCATCAGTGAGTCGACTCGGGGGGCTGAGAAACTGTTTTTT.